This TCR beta chain was recorded in a study of T cells in tuberculosis. TCRdb's copy holds only in-frame clones and misses some; the assay was immunoSEQ multiplex PCR. The top ten clones hold about 3.8% of a sample with 40,000 to 50,000 clones, 95% of them seen once. Sequenced sample: PBMCs. This TCR came from a donor aged 10-29 years with latent tuberculosis or without tuberculosis infection.

CDR3: CASSLAGGWGTDTQYF. In nucleotides, the CDR3 is TGCGCCAGCAGCTTGGCCGGGGGATGGGGCACAGATACGCAGTATTTT. This chain links TRBV5-1 with TRBJ2-3, with D possibly TRBD2 on 6 matching bases. V was cut by 0 bases and J by 1 base, with 12 bases left in between. Germline V gene sequence: CDR1 SGHRS, CDR2 YFSETQ. The CDR3 extends over 16 amino acids.